A single sample is the source of the 8 T cell receptor beta chains below, sequenced in a study of CD8 T cells in ankylosing spondylitis. TCRdb ran MiXCR on the 5' RACE reads and lists one entry per CDR3 protein. In the table there are a few hundred thousand distinct CDR3 sequences, more than 20% of which are singletons. These receptors are not linked to any known antigen. Study-level results: Typical of ankylosing spondylitis blood, it appeared, was a TCR beta motif of several highly homologous variants.

The specimen was blood, either unsorted or a sorted T cell fraction (not recorded which). All receptors come from a male donor with ankylosing spondylitis.

The chain recombines TRBV6-5 with TRBJ2-2; 10 nucleotides align to TRBD2. CDR3 length equals 17 residues. Trimming took 0 bases from V and 5 from J; bases not matched to a gene: 6. Germline CDR1 reads MNHEY; CDR2 reads SVGAGI. This CDR3 is CASSYSRGSGRTGELFF. CDR3 nucleotide sequence: TGTGCCAGCAGTTACTCCCGGGGTAGCGGGAGGACCGGGGAGCTGTTTTTT.

This clonotype has more than one count but fewer than ten. The chain has TRBV12-5 and TRBJ2-5; 8 bases are a match to TRBD2. Losses at the gene ends were 0 bases for V and 0 bases for J; bases not matched to a gene: 0. The CDR3 extends over 15 amino acids. Germline assignment: CDR1 LGHNT and CDR2 FRNRAP. CDR3 sequence (DNA): TGTGCTAGTGGTTTGGTACTAGCGGACCAAGAGACCCAGTACTTC. As protein: CASGLVLADQETQYF.

The CDR3 loop reads CASSLQHRAEAFF. CDR3 coding DNA: TGTGCCAGCAGCTTACAGCACAGGGCTGAAGCTTTCTTT. The chain uses TRBV11-2 and TRBJ1-1; the D gene is possibly TRBD1 (6 bases). Germline V lookup: CDR1 SGHAT, CDR2 FQNNGV. This CDR3 comprises 13 residues. Trimming cost V 2 bases and J 6 bases, with 10 bases left between them.

The J gene is TRBJ1-1, the V gene TRBV7-9; D unclear. The V gene's germline CDR1 is SEHNR and CDR2 FQNEAQ (reference sequence). Deletions cut 8 bases from V and 3 bases from J, with 22 bases between. CDR3 size: 16 residues. CDR3 amino acids: CASGLMARVLDTEAFF. In nucleotides, the CDR3 is TGTGCCAGCGGCCTTATGGCGAGGGTCCTCGACACTGAAGCTTTCTTT.

This chain links TRBV15 with TRBJ1-4; D remains ambiguous. The V gene's germline CDR1 is LNHNV and CDR2 YYDKDF (reference sequence). This CDR3 is 13 amino acids long. V lost 0 bases to trimming and J lost 8 bases, with 7 bases between them. The CDR3 loop is CATSRDLGEKLFF. The CDR3 DNA follows: TGTGCCACCAGCAGAGATCTAGGGGAAAAACTGTTTTTT.

This clonotype was counted between two and nine times. The CDR3 sequence: CASSFSPLGNEQFF. The CDR3 DNA follows: TGTGCCAGCAGTTTCTCGCCCCTGGGGAATGAGCAGTTCTTC. The chain couples TRBV12-3 or TRBV12-4 to TRBJ2-1; unclear D gene. The CDR3 loop spans 14 amino acids. Trimming shortened V by 3 bases and J by 7 bases, and 13 bases separated the two germline ends.

This clonotype occurred many times. This chain connects TRBV6-2 or TRBV6-3 to TRBJ2-5; the D is unclear. There are 15 residues in the CDR3. Trimming removed 5 bases at V and 4 bases at J, with 17 bases between. Germline loops: CDR1 MNHEY, CDR2 SVGEGT. The DNA for the CDR3 is TGTGCCAGCAGTCAACTGCTTGGAAGTCCAGAGACCCAGTACTTC. It specifies CASSQLLGSPETQYF.

The sample holds a few counts of this clonotype. The V call is TRBV6-5, the J call TRBJ1-3, with D possibly matching TRBD1 (5 bases). CDR3 size: 15 residues. Germline loops: CDR1 MNHEY, CDR2 SVGAGI. With 0 bases removed from V and 3 bases from J, the gap between germline ends came to 9 bases. The CDR3 region is CASSYSPGGGNTIYF. The CDR3 DNA follows: TGTGCCAGCAGTTACTCCCCGGGGGGTGGAAACACCATATATTTT.